These 3 T cell receptor beta chains came from one sample sequenced in a study of T cell responses to AZD1222 COVID-19 vaccine. Method: immunoSEQ multiplex PCR; TCRdb's copy keeps in-frame clones and lacks some. The table has 65,000 to 85,000 clones, over 75% seen once. The input for sequencing was peripheral blood, taken on day 0 of AZD1222 vaccination. All receptors come from an adult in good health.

The chain recombines TRBV19 with TRBJ1-6, with 7 positions matching TRBD1. CDR1 and CDR2 (germline): LNHDA, SQIVND (reference sequence). The CDR3 totals 15 residues. With 5 bases clipped from V and 7 bases from J, the junction kept 8 bases outside the gene matches. The CDR3 here is CASSVPGQRNSPLHF. The CDR3 nucleotides are TGTGCCAGTAGTGTTCCGGGACAGCGAAATTCACCCCTCCACTTT.

This chain connects TRBV2 to TRBJ2-1, with 7 bases identical to TRBD2. The CDR3 contains 16 residues. Looked up from germline, CDR1 is SNHLY and CDR2 is FYNNEI. V trimming: 5 bases; J trimming: 2 bases; junction bases outside the gene matches: 9. The CDR3 protein is CASSPRLAVTYNEQFF. CDR3 DNA: TGTGCCAGCAGTCCCAGGCTAGCGGTGACCTACAATGAGCAGTTCTTC.

This clone was detected many times. The chain has TRBV7-8 and TRBJ1-3, with 7 bases lining up with TRBD1. Germline V gene data show CDR1 as SGHVS and CDR2 as FQNEAQ. This CDR3 comprises 15 residues. After removal of 5 bases from V and 4 bases from J, the junction contained 8 bases not matched to a gene. The CDR3 is CASSPGLGQGNTIYF. In DNA form, the CDR3 reads TGTGCCAGCAGCCCCGGCCTGGGACAGGGAAACACCATATATTTT.